This section outlines one T cell receptor (beta chain) sequence together with its context. The data belong to a study of blood T cell repertoires in COVID-19. Study-wide background: Nucleic acid was either cDNA or gDNA, and it came from T cells, B-cell-depleted T cells, or PBMCs.

Measured with immunoSEQ multiplex PCR; TCRdb has only the in-frame clones, and not every one. Of hundreds of thousands of clones in the sample, 90% were seen once. V lost 7 bases and J lost 5, with 17 bases in between. This CDR3 is 15 amino acids long. Germline V gene data show CDR1 as SGHNT and CDR2 as YENEEA. Assignment of participants to cohorts was predicated upon participant-reported clinical history. The V call is TRBV11-3, the J call TRBJ1-4, with D unclear. Sample: PBMCs or T cells enriched from blood (not recorded which). This clonotype was sampled from a young woman with acute COVID-19. This CDR3 reads CASNPSGGLNEKLFF. The CDR3 DNA is TGTGCCAGCAACCCAAGCGGCGGGTTAAATGAAAAACTGTTTTTT.